Listed below are T cell receptor beta chains from one sample, sequenced in a study of blood T cell repertoires in COVID-19. Using immunoSEQ multiplex PCR, the repertoire was profiled, and TCRdb retains in-frame clones only, with some absent. Among some 110,000 clones listed, roughly 82% were seen once. The sample taken for sequencing was peripheral blood. These receptors were collected from a man in his fifties or sixties with acute or convalescent COVID-19. CDR3s include the opening cysteine and the closing phenylalanine or tryptophan. Fields, in order: D gene, clone size, V gene, J gene, CDR3 length, CDR3 protein, CDR3 DNA. A D gene is named only where the DNA matches it firmly. Where a row states a size, it is once, few, many or the class of an expanded clone; other rows omit it.

TRBD1,few,TRBV5-8,TRBJ1-2,15,CANQGQGTHNYGYTF,TGTGCCAACCAGGGACAGGGTACTCATAACTATGGCTACACCTTC
-,-,TRBV7-8,TRBJ1-4,15,CASSPGGGGNEKLFF,TGTGCCAGCAGCCCTGGGGGGGGCGGTAATGAAAAACTGTTTTTT
-,-,TRBV30,TRBJ2-5,11,CAWGGPETQYF,TGTGCCTGGGGGGGGCCTGAGACCCAGTACTTC
TRBD1,-,TRBV12-5,TRBJ1-2,14,CASGLDPGTGVRTF,TGTGCTAGTGGTTTGGATCCCGGGACAGGGGTACGAACCTTC
TRBD1,once,TRBV18,TRBJ1-1,15,CASSEGQLMNTEAFF,TGTGCCAGCTCGGAGGGACAGCTCATGAACACTGAAGCTTTCTTT
-,few,TRBV15,TRBJ2-3,14,CATSRPARPDTQYF,TGTGCCACCAGCAGACCCGCTAGACCAGATACGCAGTATTTT
-,few,TRBV2,TRBJ1-6,14,CASSDNRKTSPLHF,TGTGCCAGCAGTGACAACAGAAAGACTTCACCCCTCCACTTT
-,-,TRBV30,TRBJ2-7,13,CAWSHGTPSEQYF,TGTGCCTGGAGTCACGGGACACCGTCCGAGCAGTACTTC
TRBD1,few,TRBV18,TRBJ2-7,14,CASSPGTGGDEQYF,TGTGCCAGCTCACCCGGGACAGGGGGTGACGAGCAGTACTTC
TRBD2,-,TRBV5-1,TRBJ2-7,18,CASSLVGTSLRDDYEQYF,TGCGCCAGCAGCTTGGTTGGGACTAGTCTAAGAGATGATTACGAGCAGTACTTC
TRBD2,-,TRBV5-1,TRBJ2-3,15,CASSSLAGGPDTQYF,TGCGCCAGCAGCTCCTTAGCGGGGGGGCCAGATACGCAGTATTTT
-,-,TRBV5-1,TRBJ1-4,14,CASSLGAGDEKLFF,TGCGCCAGCAGCTTGGGCGCAGGGGATGAAAAACTGTTTTTT
-,-,TRBV30,TRBJ1-5,12,CAWSILDQPQHF,TGTGCCTGGAGTATCCTAGATCAGCCCCAGCATTTT
TRBD2,-,TRBV11-3,TRBJ2-1,15,CASSPSGRVNNEQFF,TGTGCCAGCAGCCCTAGCGGGAGGGTAAACAATGAGCAGTTCTTC
-,once,TRBV10-2,TRBJ1-1,11,CASILREGAFF,TGCGCCAGCATCTTACGGGAGGGAGCTTTCTTT
-,-,TRBV6-2/TRBV6-3,TRBJ1-5,13,CASSYGRNQPQHF,TGTGCCAGCAGTTACGGGCGTAATCAGCCCCAGCATTTT
TRBD1,-,TRBV7-2,TRBJ1-2,17,CASSARQGSGLNYGYTF,TGTGCCAGCAGCGCCCGACAGGGATCGGGACTTAACTATGGCTACACCTTC
TRBD1,few,TRBV9,TRBJ1-2,15,CASSETLGQSYGYTF,TGTGCCAGCAGCGAGACCCTGGGACAGTCCTATGGCTACACCTTC
TRBD2,-,TRBV5-1,TRBJ2-2,15,CASSPGGPVTGELFF,TGCGCCAGCAGCCCGGGGGGGCCGGTCACCGGGGAGCTGTTTTTT
-,-,TRBV6-5,TRBJ2-2,15,CASSYDRWNTGELFF,TGTGCCAGCAGTTACGACAGGTGGAACACCGGGGAGCTGTTTTTT